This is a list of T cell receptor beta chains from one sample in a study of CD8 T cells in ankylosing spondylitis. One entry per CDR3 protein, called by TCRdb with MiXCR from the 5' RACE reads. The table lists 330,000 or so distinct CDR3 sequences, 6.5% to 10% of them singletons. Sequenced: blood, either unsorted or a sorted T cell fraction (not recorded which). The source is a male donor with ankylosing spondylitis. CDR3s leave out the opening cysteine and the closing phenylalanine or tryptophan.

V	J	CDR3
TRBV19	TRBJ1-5	ASSIALTGNQPQH
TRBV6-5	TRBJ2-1	ASTYPGLAGRNEQF
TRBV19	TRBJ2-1	ASSIFSGRVNEQF
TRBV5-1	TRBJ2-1	ASSLEGGSNNEQF
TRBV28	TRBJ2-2	ASSSGAGATGELF
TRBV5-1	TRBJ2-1	ASSPTGGGSGNEQF
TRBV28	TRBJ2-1	ASSPGLAGGPHYNEQF
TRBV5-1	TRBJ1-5	ASSSTGGSNQPQH
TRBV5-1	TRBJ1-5	ASSLAGEDNQPQH
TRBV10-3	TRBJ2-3	AITGQSTDTQY
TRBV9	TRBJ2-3	ASSVGVGASTDTQY
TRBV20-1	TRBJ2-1	SARSVLAGVGYNEQF
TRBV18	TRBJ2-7	ASSPPGYYEQY
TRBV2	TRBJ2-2	ASKTSGQGIYTGELF